What follows is one T cell receptor beta chain and its context. Its antigen is still unknown. This specimen comes from a study of identical twins. Study observations and caveats: Reduced insertions were recorded for abundant cord blood beta clonotypes, with no such pattern in memory repertoires.

Template switching introduced a universal primer site, and the cDNA bore unique molecular identifiers. MiXCR was run by TCRdb on the 5' RACE reads, yielding one entry per CDR3 protein. The sample has a few hundred thousand distinct CDR3 sequences, around 15% seen once. Germline CDR1 reads SGDLS; CDR2 reads YYNGEE. CDR3 size: 17 residues. Unmatched junction bases numbered 3, after V lost 0 bases and J lost 3 bases. Separately, the same data were catalogued under a study of yellow fever vaccine responses in identical twins. Turning to that study: Twins' vaccine T cell response reportedly gave the appearance of partial convergence and partial personalization.

The genes are TRBV9 and TRBJ2-3, with 14 bases aligning to TRBD2. The clonotype was recovered from a woman under 30 in good health. Sequenced: CD4+ T cells sorted from blood. CDR3 bases: TGTGCCAGCAGCGTAGTGGGACTAGCGGGAGCAACAGATACGCAGTATTTT. Protein: CASSVVGLAGATDTQYF.